These 10 T cell receptor beta chains were sequenced from one sample in a study of T-cell memory formation after mild COVID-19. Using its own MiXCR run on the 5' RACE reads, TCRdb lists one record per CDR3 protein. The sample has 250,000 to 350,000 distinct CDR3 sequences; about 16% are singletons. Sequenced input: PBMCs or a T cell subset sorted from them (not recorded which). These receptors originate from a man between 18 and 35 years old who had mild COVID-19 (a few samples of this study predate the infection). Cell type and time point are not known.

This chain links TRBV7-9 with TRBJ2-1, with 7 bases that match TRBD2. Trimming cost V 1 base and J 9 bases; bases outside gene matches: 0. The CDR3 contains 12 residues. Germline CDR1 SEHNR, CDR2 FQNEAQ (reference sequence). The CDR3, as DNA: TGTGCCAGCAGCTTAGAGCGGGGTGAGCAGTTCTTC. Translating gives CASSLERGEQFF.

In its sample, this clonotype was seen a few times. This rearrangement joins TRBV6-5 to TRBJ1-2; 8 bases match TRBD1. V trimming: 2 bases; J trimming: 3 bases; junction bases outside the gene matches: 5. This CDR3 comprises 15 residues. The germline V gene has CDR1 MNHEY and CDR2 SVGAGI. The CDR3 nucleotides are TGTGCCAGCAGTTACACAGGACAGGGAGACTATGGCTACACCTTC. It encodes CASSYTGQGDYGYTF.

The chain carries TRBV10-3 and TRBJ1-6; D is unclear. Germline loops: CDR1 ENHRY, CDR2 SYGVKD. V lost 6 bases and J lost 8, with 11 bases in between. This CDR3 spans 13 amino acids. The CDR3 nucleotides read TGTGCCATCAGAGGACCTTTCGATTCACCCCTCCACTTT. Protein product: CAIRGPFDSPLHF.

Ten or more counts support this clonotype. Here the CDR3 reads CASSFWALNTEAFF. Here the CDR3 DNA reads TGTGCCAGCAGCTTTTGGGCCTTGAACACTGAAGCTTTCTTT. The chain has TRBV7-9 and TRBJ1-1; D is uncertain. There are 14 residues in the CDR3. CDR1 SEHNR and CDR2 FQNEAQ come from the germline V gene (reference sequence). Trimming cost V 3 bases and J 0 bases, with 8 bases left between them.

This clonotype came up a few times. The rearrangement joins TRBV29-1 to TRBJ2-3; no firm D call. Trimming cost V 4 bases and J 5 bases, with 10 bases left between them. The length of the CDR3 is 12 residues. Germline assignment: CDR1 SQVTM and CDR2 ANQGSEA. CDR3 bases: TGCAGCGTTGTTGAAAACAGAGATACGCAGTATTTT. Amino acid sequence: CSVVENRDTQYF.

Only one count was recorded for this clonotype. A junction end diverges from the germline sequence, so it may reflect a read error. The chain joins TRBV7-7 to TRBJ2-3; 10 nucleotides agree with TRBD2. CDR1 is SSHAT and CDR2 is FNYEAQ in the germline V gene (reference sequence). The length of the CDR3 is 15 residues. CDR3 in DNA: TGTGCTAGCAGCCCTAGCGGGGGACCCCAGGGAACGCAGTATTTT. Its protein is CASSPSGGPQGTQYF.

The rearrangement joins TRBV7-2 to TRBJ1-1; no clear D. This CDR3 is built from 16 residues. V was clipped by 1 base and J by 4 bases, with 16 bases between them. CDR1 and CDR2 from the germline V gene are SGHTA and FQGNSA. The CDR3 loop reads CASSLGSISFGTEAFF. The CDR3 DNA reads as TGTGCCAGCAGCTTAGGTTCTATCAGTTTCGGCACTGAAGCTTTCTTT. Together with reference TRBV7-2 and TRBJ1-1, the CDR3 gives the full variable domain: GAGVSQSPSNKVTEKGKDVELRCDPISGHTALYWYRQSLGQGLEFLIYFQGNSAPDKSGLPSDRFSAERTGGSVSTLTIQRTQQEDSAVYLCASSLGSISFGTEAFFGQGTRLTVV.

This chain joins TRBV4-3 and TRBJ2-3; either TRBD1 or TRBD2 may fit D (6 bases each). Germline values: CDR1 LGHNA, CDR2 YSLEER. This CDR3 has 13 residues. V shed 6 bases and J shed 11 bases, with 18 bases lying between them. The CDR3 sequence is CASSEGGKWEQYF. In DNA, the CDR3 is TGCGCCAGCAGTGAAGGGGGGAAATGGGAGCAGTATTTT.

This clonotype has only a few counts. V gene TRBV12-3 or TRBV12-4 combines with J gene TRBJ2-2; D is undetermined. CDR3 length: 13 amino acids. V was pared by 9 bases and J by 3 bases, with 11 bases between. In DNA, the CDR3 is TGTGCCAGACCCCCCCGGGACACCGGGGAGCTGTTTTTT. It translates to CARPPRDTGELFF.

This rearrangement joins TRBV7-3 to TRBJ2-5, with D maybe TRBD1 (6 bases). The CDR3 totals 14 residues. Germline loops: CDR1 SGHTA, CDR2 FQGTGA. With 2 bases removed from V and 5 bases from J, the gap between germline ends came to 12 bases. This chain's CDR3 is CASSLAHRVETQYF. For the CDR3, the DNA is TGTGCCAGCAGCTTAGCCCACAGGGTGGAGACCCAGTACTTC.